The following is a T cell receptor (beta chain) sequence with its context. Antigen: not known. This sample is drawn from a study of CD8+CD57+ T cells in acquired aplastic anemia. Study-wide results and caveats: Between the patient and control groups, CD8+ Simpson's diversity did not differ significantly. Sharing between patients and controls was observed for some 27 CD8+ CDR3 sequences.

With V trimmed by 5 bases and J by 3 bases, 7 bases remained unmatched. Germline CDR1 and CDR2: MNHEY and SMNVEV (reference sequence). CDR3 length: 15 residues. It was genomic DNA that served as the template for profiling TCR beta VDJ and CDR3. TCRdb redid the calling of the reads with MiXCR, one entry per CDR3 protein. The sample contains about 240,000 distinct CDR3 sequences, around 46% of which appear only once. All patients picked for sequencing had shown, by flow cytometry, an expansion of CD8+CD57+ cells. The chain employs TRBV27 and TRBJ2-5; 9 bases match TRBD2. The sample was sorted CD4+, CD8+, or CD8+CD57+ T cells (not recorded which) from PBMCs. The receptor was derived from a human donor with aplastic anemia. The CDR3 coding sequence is TGTGCCAGCAGTCCTCTAGCGGGGTGGAAAGAGACCCAGTACTTC. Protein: CASSPLAGWKETQYF.